These 20 T cell receptor beta chains were all obtained from the same sample, sequenced in a study of blood T cell repertoires in COVID-19. Clones were sequenced by immunoSEQ multiplex PCR, and TCRdb holds only the in-frame ones, with some missing. This repertoire shows about 200,000 clones, 89% found once; its top ten account for roughly 8.1%. The sample taken for sequencing was PBMCs or T cells enriched from blood (not recorded which). These receptors originate from a woman aged 18-29 years who had recovered from COVID-19.

The CDR3 region is CASSSRNRAPDTQYF. The CDR3 DNA follows: TGTGCCAGCAGTTCCCGTAACAGGGCCCCAGATACGCAGTATTTT. The genes are TRBV27 and TRBJ2-3; tentatively, D is TRBD1 (6 bases). The CDR3 totals 15 residues. Germline V gene lookup returns CDR1 MNHEY and CDR2 SMNVEV (reference sequence). Trimming removed 4 bases from V and 4 bases from J, with 15 bases in between.

This chain connects TRBV9 to TRBJ1-6; D might be TRBD1 (6 bases). V was pared by 3 bases and J by 10 bases, with 14 bases between. This CDR3 is 14 amino acids long. Germline CDR1 reads SGDLS; CDR2 reads YYNGEE. The CDR3 DNA follows: TGTGCCAGCAGCGCCACAGGGAGGGACTCACCCCTCCACTTT. It codes for CASSATGRDSPLHF.

The CDR3 bases are TGTGCCAGCAGTGAAGCCCCGGACAGGGATGCAGATACGCAGTATTTT. It translates to CASSEAPDRDADTQYF. The rearrangement links TRBV2 to TRBJ2-3, with 8 bases fitting TRBD1. The CDR3 extends over 16 amino acids. V shed 0 bases and J 4 bases; nucleotides not matched to a gene: 6. Germline assignment: CDR1 SNHLY and CDR2 FYNNEI.

The V and J genes are TRBV2 and TRBJ1-6; the D gene is possibly TRBD1 (5 bases). Germline CDR1 and CDR2: SNHLY and FYNNEI. The V and J ends lost 6 bases and 7 bases respectively, with 13 bases between them. The CDR3 is 14 residues long. CDR3 DNA: TGTGCCAGCAGCCTCGACAGAAGAAATTCACCCCTCCACTTT. Protein product: CASSLDRRNSPLHF.

The rearrangement links TRBV19 to TRBJ2-2; 8 nucleotides match TRBD2. Germline V CDR1 and CDR2: LNHDA, SQIVND (reference sequence). This CDR3 spans 16 amino acids. Losses at the gene ends were 6 bases for V and 4 bases for J; bases not matched to a gene: 10. CDR3 sequence reads: CASSPLAGGITGELFF. Written as DNA, the CDR3 is TGTGCCAGTAGCCCCCTCGCGGGGGGTATCACCGGGGAGCTGTTTTTT.

This chain connects TRBV5-1 to TRBJ2-1; D is ambiguous. There are 16 residues in the CDR3. CDR1 and CDR2 (germline): SGHRS, YFSETQ. V lost 0 bases to trimming and J lost 1 base, with 11 bases between them. The CDR3 is CASSLDPAGSYNEQFF. The CDR3 DNA reads as TGCGCCAGCAGCTTGGACCCGGCCGGGTCCTACAATGAGCAGTTCTTC.

As regards this clone: A read error may produce the germline difference seen at one junction end. CDR3 sequence reads: CSVVRQVPSF. CDR3 coding DNA: TGCAGCGTTGTCCGGCAGGTCCCCTCCTTC. The chain joins TRBV29-1 to TRBJ1-2; D is ambiguous. The CDR3 has 10 amino acids. Germline V gene sequence: CDR1 SQVTM, CDR2 ANQGSEA.

The rearrangement links TRBV28 to TRBJ1-2; D remains unclear. The length of the CDR3 is 11 residues. Germline V gene sequence: CDR1 MDHEN, CDR2 SYDVKM. V was trimmed by 4 bases and J by 6 bases, leaving 6 bases between them. This CDR3 is CASSSRDGYTF. CDR3 sequence (DNA): TGTGCCAGCAGTTCTCGGGATGGCTACACCTTC.

This clone was observed a single time. The V and J genes are TRBV10-3 and TRBJ2-7; 7 bases are a match to TRBD1. Germline CDR1 and CDR2: ENHRY and SYGVKD. CDR3 size: 15 residues. The V segment lost 4 bases and the J segment 1 base; nucleotides outside the gene matches: 7. The CDR3 DNA reads as TGTGCCATCAGTGGGAAGACAGGGTATTCCTACGAGCAGTACTTC. Its translation is CAISGKTGYSYEQYF.

The CDR3 spells CASVQGAGTEAFF. The CDR3 nucleotides read TGTGCCAGTGTCCAGGGGGCTGGGACTGAAGCTTTCTTT. The rearrangement joins TRBV19 to TRBJ1-1; 8 bases line up with TRBD1. Trimming removed 8 bases from V and 5 bases from J; junction bases left unmatched: 7. CDR3 length: 13 residues. Germline CDR1 and CDR2: LNHDA and SQIVND (reference sequence).

This clone appeared a single time. The chain links TRBV27 to TRBJ2-3; 8 nucleotides match TRBD1. Germline V CDR1 and CDR2: MNHEY, SMNVEV (reference sequence). CDR3 length: 14 residues. V lost 3 bases to trimming and J lost 3 bases; unmatched junction nucleotides: 2. CDR3 in DNA: TGTGCCAGCAGTTTCGGACAGGGAACAGATACGCAGTATTTT. Amino acids: CASSFGQGTDTQYF.

The rearrangement links TRBV9 to TRBJ2-1, with 12 bases fitting TRBD2. The CDR3 is made up of 16 amino acids. CDR1 is SGDLS and CDR2 is YYNGEE in the germline V gene. V lost 3 bases, J lost 4 bases, and 5 bases stayed unmatched. CDR3 DNA sequence: TGTGCCAGCAGCGCCGGTGGACTAGCGGGGTACAATGAGCAGTTCTTC. Translating it yields CASSAGGLAGYNEQFF.

This chain uses TRBV5-5 with TRBJ2-7; D is possibly TRBD2 (6 bases). Per germline, CDR1 SGHKS and CDR2 YYEKEE (reference sequence). V was trimmed by 0 bases and J by 0 bases, leaving 10 bases between them. The CDR3 contains 15 residues. DNA for the CDR3: TGTGCCAGCAGCTTGGGCGGGGACCCCTCCTACGAGCAGTACTTC. Translation gives CASSLGGDPSYEQYF.

On this clone: This same CDR3 is encoded by further DNA sequences in the sample. The rearrangement links TRBV24-1 to TRBJ2-2; tentative D call: TRBD1 (5 bases). In germline, CDR1 is KGHDR, CDR2 SFDVKD. CDR3 length: 14 residues. The V gene lost 3 bases and the J gene lost 7 bases, with 11 bases spanning the gap. The chain's CDR3 is CATSDGRGGGELFF. CDR3 sequence (DNA): TGTGCCACCAGTGATGGAAGGGGTGGCGGGGAGCTGTTTTTT.

The J gene is TRBJ2-2, the V gene TRBV14; D may be TRBD1 (6 bases). The V end lost 6 bases, the J end lost 4 bases, and 15 bases lay between the germline ends. Germline V gene lookup returns CDR1 SGHDN and CDR2 FVKESK. The CDR3 runs 15 residues. The CDR3 reads CASRPTGSSTGELFF. CDR3 bases: TGTGCCAGCAGGCCTACAGGGAGTTCCACCGGGGAGCTGTTTTTT.

The CDR3 DNA follows: TGTGCCAGTAGTCCCTGGGGGGGACAGGGAGACTATGGCTACACCTTC. It specifies CASSPWGGQGDYGYTF. The V gene is TRBV19, the J gene TRBJ1-2; 9 bases are shared with TRBD1. The CDR3 totals 16 residues. J lost 3 bases, V lost 5 bases, and 10 bases had no gene match. The V gene's germline CDR1 is LNHDA and CDR2 SQIVND (reference sequence).

The rearrangement uses TRBV7-8 and TRBJ2-5; 8 nucleotides match TRBD1. This CDR3 comprises 14 residues. Germline CDR1 SGHVS, CDR2 FQNEAQ. V gave up 3 bases and J gave up 4 bases; unmatched junction bases: 4. The CDR3 loop reads CASSFGTGLETQYF. CDR3 bases: TGTGCCAGCAGCTTCGGGACAGGCCTAGAGACCCAGTACTTC.

The chain uses TRBV7-9 and TRBJ2-7; the D is unclear. The CDR3 contains 13 residues. Germline V lookup: CDR1 SEHNR, CDR2 FQNEAQ (reference sequence). Trimming stripped 1 base from V and 6 bases from J, with 10 bases between. CDR3 DNA sequence: TGTGCCAGCAGCTTAGACTCATCGTCCGAGCAGTACTTC. Its translation is CASSLDSSSEQYF.

The gene calls are TRBV28 and TRBJ1-2; TRBD1 might be the D (5 bases). The CDR3 consists of 14 residues. CDR1 and CDR2 (germline): MDHEN, SYDVKM. V was shortened by 6 bases and J by 8 bases, with 19 bases between the two germline ends. The CDR3 loop reads CASSQPGLEGGYTF. CDR3 coding DNA: TGTGCCAGCAGCCAACCGGGACTGGAGGGCGGCTACACCTTC.

The chain recombines TRBV4-2 with TRBJ2-3; 15 nucleotides match TRBD2. V lost 2 bases to trimming and J lost 2 bases; unmatched junction nucleotides: 11. This CDR3 has 20 amino acids. From germline, CDR1 is LGHNA and CDR2 YNFKEQ. The CDR3 spells CASSQHPPGLAGGLTDTQYF. The DNA for the CDR3 is TGTGCCAGCAGCCAACATCCTCCGGGACTAGCGGGGGGACTCACAGATACGCAGTATTTT.